A single sample gave rise to the 15 T cell receptor beta chains below, sequenced in a study of T cells in localized non-small cell lung cancer. Sequenced by immunoSEQ multiplex PCR; TCRdb stores in-frame clones only, minus some. The data show 23,000 or so clones, roughly 90% seen once. Sequenced material: peripheral blood mononuclear cells, taken before any cancer treatment. The receptors originated from an older male donor with stage II lung adenocarcinoma.

The chain uses TRBV11-2 and TRBJ2-7, with a possible D match to TRBD2 (5 bases). Between the trimmed V and J ends, which lost 1 base and 2 bases, there was a span of 9 bases. This CDR3 is built from 14 residues. The germline V gene encodes CDR1 SGHAT and CDR2 FQNNGV. In nucleotides, the CDR3 is TGTGCCAGCAGCTTAGTGCGGGCACCCTACGAGCAGTACTTC. Translating gives CASSLVRAPYEQYF.

The chain joins TRBV18 to TRBJ2-7; D could derive from TRBD1 or TRBD2 (5 bases each). This CDR3 has 14 residues. CDR1 is KGHSH and CDR2 is LQKENI in the germline V gene. V was cut by 6 bases and J by 4 bases, with 16 bases left in between. The CDR3 DNA reads as TGTGCCAGCTCCCTATCGGGCAGGGAGTACGAGCAGTACTTC. This codes for CASSLSGREYEQYF.

The chain couples TRBV6-4 to TRBJ2-7; 7 nucleotides align to TRBD2. Germline CDR1 and CDR2: MRHNA and SNTAGT. J gave up 7 bases and V 3 bases, and 6 bases lay outside the gene matches. The CDR3 spans 13 residues. CDR3 coding DNA: TGTGCCAGCAGTGAGACCTTACTAGCGGAGCAGTACTTC. This encodes CASSETLLAEQYF.

This chain connects TRBV5-4 to TRBJ1-1; D is uncertain. The CDR3 contains 14 residues. Germline lookup yields CDR1 SGHNT and CDR2 YYREEE (reference sequence). The germline V and J ends were trimmed by 4 bases and 6 bases, with 16 bases remaining between them. The CDR3 loop is CASSTPLSLAEAFF. CDR3 sequence (DNA): TGTGCCAGCAGCACTCCCCTGTCCCTCGCTGAAGCTTTCTTT.

This chain uses TRBV28 with TRBJ2-7; D gene uncertain. V was cut by 8 bases and J by 5 bases, with 16 bases left in between. The germline V gene has CDR1 MDHEN and CDR2 SYDVKM. CDR3 size: 13 residues. CDR3 sequence (DNA): TGTGCCAGCTCCTCAGGTCCGGTGAACGAGCAGTACTTC. Protein product: CASSSGPVNEQYF. The full variable domain, its missing parts supplied by reference TRBV28 and TRBJ2-7, is DVKVTQSSRYLVKRTGEKVFLECVQDMDHENMFWYRQDPGLGLRLIYFSYDVKMKEKGDIPEGYSVSREKKERFSLILESASTNQTSMYLCASSSGPVNEQYFGPGTRLTVT.

This sequence joins TRBV27 and TRBJ2-3; D is perhaps TRBD2 (6 bases). Germline values: CDR1 MNHEY, CDR2 SMNVEV (reference sequence). The CDR3 is 15 amino acids. With 5 bases removed from V and 0 bases from J, the gap between germline ends came to 12 bases. For the CDR3, the DNA is TGTGCCAGCAGTCCACGGGGGATTAGCACAGATACGCAGTATTTT. Amino acid sequence: CASSPRGISTDTQYF.

In DNA form, the CDR3 reads TGTGCCAGCAGTGAGGGCGGGAGTGTCACAGATACGCAGTATTTT. This encodes CASSEGGSVTDTQYF. V and J are TRBV2 and TRBJ2-3; 7 positions match TRBD2. The V segment lost 3 bases and the J segment 2 bases; nucleotides outside the gene matches: 5. CDR3 length: 15 amino acids. CDR1 and CDR2 (germline): SNHLY, FYNNEI. The full variable domain, with the rest looked up from reference TRBV2 and TRBJ2-3, is EPEVTQTPSHQVTQMGQEVILRCVPISNHLYFYWYRQILGQKVEFLVSFYNNEISEKSEIFDDQFSVERPDGSNFTLKIRSTKLEDSAMYFCASSEGGSVTDTQYFGPGTRLTVL.

The V gene is TRBV28, the J gene TRBJ2-7; D unclear. Looked up from germline, CDR1 is MDHEN and CDR2 is SYDVKM. Trimming took 3 bases from V and 2 from J, leaving 17 bases between them. This CDR3 has 16 amino acids. This CDR3 is CASSFAPDNKAYEQYF. For the CDR3, the DNA is TGTGCCAGCAGTTTCGCCCCAGATAATAAGGCCTACGAGCAGTACTTC. Complete variable domain (other parts from reference TRBV28 and TRBJ2-7): DVKVTQSSRYLVKRTGEKVFLECVQDMDHENMFWYRQDPGLGLRLIYFSYDVKMKEKGDIPEGYSVSREKKERFSLILESASTNQTSMYLCASSFAPDNKAYEQYFGPGTRLTVT.

This clone was counted a single time. This chain uses TRBV27 with TRBJ1-2, with D tentatively TRBD1 (5 bases). Deletions cut 4 bases from V and 3 bases from J, with 12 bases between. The CDR3 covers 14 residues. Germline V lookup: CDR1 MNHEY, CDR2 SMNVEV (reference sequence). Written as DNA, the CDR3 is TGTGCCAGCAGTTCCGGGGCAGAATACTATGGCTACACCTTC. Protein sequence: CASSSGAEYYGYTF.

By its share, this clone is medium-sized (0.01 to 0.1%). The chain joins TRBV7-8 to TRBJ2-7; TRBD2 matches 12 bases. Germline V gives CDR1 SGHVS, CDR2 FQNEAQ. Trimming cost V 5 bases and J 5 bases; bases outside gene matches: 22. The CDR3 is 20 residues long. The CDR3 loop is CASSPLADRWLTSGRNEQYF. CDR3 bases: TGTGCCAGCAGCCCCCTCGCTGACAGGTGGCTGACTAGCGGGAGAAACGAGCAGTACTTC.

The rearrangement joins TRBV10-3 to TRBJ2-1; D remains unclear. In germline, CDR1 is ENHRY, CDR2 SYGVKD. The CDR3 has 13 amino acids. V lost 7 bases and J lost 1, with 8 bases in between. CDR3 loop: CAINGDSYNEQFF. CDR3 nucleotides: TGTGCCATCAACGGCGATTCCTACAATGAGCAGTTCTTC.

The genes are TRBV10-3 and TRBJ2-5; D call uncertain. The germline V gene encodes CDR1 ENHRY and CDR2 SYGVKD. V lost 10 bases, J lost 2 bases, and 20 bases lay in between. The CDR3 loop spans 15 amino acids. The CDR3 DNA follows: TGTGCCACCAATCCCAAAGACAACAATCAAGAGACCCAGTACTTC. It is translated as CATNPKDNNQETQYF.

V and J are TRBV20-1 and TRBJ2-7, with D possibly TRBD1 on 5 matching bases. This CDR3 region has 10 residues. Trimming shortened V by 4 bases and J by 6 bases, and 7 bases separated the two germline ends. Germline CDR1 is DFQATT and CDR2 is SNEGSKA (reference sequence). CDR3 bases: TGCAGTGCTACCAGGGCCGAGCAGTACTTC. It specifies CSATRAEQYF.

The genes are TRBV5-4 and TRBJ2-3; TRBD1 matches at 11 bases. Germline V gives CDR1 SGHNT, CDR2 YYREEE (reference sequence). The J segment lost 4 bases and the V segment lost 4 bases, leaving 11 bases of the junction unmatched. The CDR3 covers 17 residues. The CDR3 DNA follows: TGTGCCAGCAGCAAGGGACCCGGGACAGGGGGTTCAGATACGCAGTATTTT. Protein sequence: CASSKGPGTGGSDTQYF.

This clone is a singleton in its sample. The V gene is TRBV9, the J gene TRBJ2-3; the match to TRBD2 covers 7 bases. Germline trimming cut 0 bases from V and 4 bases from J; bases unmatched to any gene: 5. CDR1 is SGDLS and CDR2 is YYNGEE in the germline V gene. The CDR3 runs 15 residues. CDR3: CASSVGGGRPDTQYF. For the CDR3, the DNA is TGTGCCAGCAGCGTAGGGGGAGGGCGCCCAGATACGCAGTATTTT.